This T cell receptor beta chain was captured by sequencing in a study of blood T cell dynamics during melanoma immunotherapy. Study results and caveats: Whether repertoire-driving clones were melanoma-specific could not be determined.

With 0 bases clipped from V and 2 bases from J, the junction kept 12 bases outside the gene matches. There are 19 residues in the CDR3. Per the germline V gene, CDR1 is SGHNT and CDR2 is YYREEE (reference sequence). Specified time point: week 3, after first cycle of checkpoint inhibitor. Samples come from before therapy and from week 3 after the first blockade cycle. A word on this clone: Its antigen remains unknown.

Profiling relied on immunoSEQ multiplex PCR, and the TCRdb table lists in-frame clones only, not all of them. The sample holds 8,500 to 11,000 clones; approximately 91% are singletons and the top ten take 4%. The chain has TRBV5-4 and TRBJ2-2; 8 nucleotides align to TRBD2. Specimen: blood, collected from a patient treated with checkpoint blockade. The receptor's source is a human donor with melanoma. CDR3 sequence: CASSLVLWGLVKNTGELFF. For the CDR3, the DNA is TGTGCCAGCAGCTTGGTCCTCTGGGGACTAGTGAAAAACACCGGGGAGCTGTTTTTT.